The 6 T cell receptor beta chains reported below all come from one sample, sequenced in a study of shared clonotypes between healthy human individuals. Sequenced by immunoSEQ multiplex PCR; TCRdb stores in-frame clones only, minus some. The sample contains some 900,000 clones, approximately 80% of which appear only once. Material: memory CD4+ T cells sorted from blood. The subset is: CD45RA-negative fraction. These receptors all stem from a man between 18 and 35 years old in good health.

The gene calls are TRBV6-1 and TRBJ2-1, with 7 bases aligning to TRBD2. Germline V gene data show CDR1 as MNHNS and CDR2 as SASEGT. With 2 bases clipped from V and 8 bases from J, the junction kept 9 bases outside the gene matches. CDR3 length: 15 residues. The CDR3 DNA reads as TGTGCCAGCAGTGAAATTGGACTAGGTCATCATGAGCAGTTCTTC. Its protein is CASSEIGLGHHEQFF.

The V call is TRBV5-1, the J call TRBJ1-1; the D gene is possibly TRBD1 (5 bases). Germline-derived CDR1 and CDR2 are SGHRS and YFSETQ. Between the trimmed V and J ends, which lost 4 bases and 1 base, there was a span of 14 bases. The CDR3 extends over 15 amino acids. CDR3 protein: CASSPSPTGNTEAFF. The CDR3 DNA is TGCGCCAGCAGCCCTTCCCCTACAGGGAACACTGAAGCTTTCTTT.

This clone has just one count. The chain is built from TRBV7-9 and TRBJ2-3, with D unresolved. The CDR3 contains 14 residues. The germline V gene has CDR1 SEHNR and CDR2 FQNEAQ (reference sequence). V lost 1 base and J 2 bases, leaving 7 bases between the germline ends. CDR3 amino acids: CASSLGQATDTQYF. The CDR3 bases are TGTGCCAGCAGCTTAGGGCAAGCCACAGATACGCAGTATTTT.

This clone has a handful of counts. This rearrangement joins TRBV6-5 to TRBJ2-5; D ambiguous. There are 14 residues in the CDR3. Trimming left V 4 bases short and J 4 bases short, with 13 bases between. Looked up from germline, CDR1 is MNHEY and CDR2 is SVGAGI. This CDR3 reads CASSFSRGRETQYF. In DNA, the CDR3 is TGTGCCAGCAGTTTTTCTAGAGGCCGAGAGACCCAGTACTTC.

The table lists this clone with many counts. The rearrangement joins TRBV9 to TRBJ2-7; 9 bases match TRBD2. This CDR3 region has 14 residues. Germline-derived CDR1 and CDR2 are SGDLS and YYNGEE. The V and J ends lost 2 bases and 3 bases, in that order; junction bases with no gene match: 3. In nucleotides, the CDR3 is TGTGCCAGCAGCGTTAGCGGGGGAGGCTACGAGCAGTACTTC. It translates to CASSVSGGGYEQYF. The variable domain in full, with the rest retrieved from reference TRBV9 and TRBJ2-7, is DSGVTQTPKHLITATGQRVTLRCSPRSGDLSVYWYQQSLDQGLQFLIQYYNGEERAKGNILERFSAQQFPDLHSELNLSSLELGDSALYFCASSVSGGGYEQYFGPGTRLTVT.

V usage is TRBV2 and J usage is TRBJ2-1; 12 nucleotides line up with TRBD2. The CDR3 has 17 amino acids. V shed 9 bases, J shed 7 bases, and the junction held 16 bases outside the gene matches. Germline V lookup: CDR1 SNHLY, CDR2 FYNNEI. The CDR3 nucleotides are TGTGCCAGTCATACTAGCGGGAGGAGGTCGTTTTATAATGAGCAGTTCTTC. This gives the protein CASHTSGRRSFYNEQFF.